The TCR beta chain under discussion was sequenced for a study of blood T cell repertoires in COVID-19. Study-level background: Researchers got acute and convalescent COVID-19 samples from the United States, Italy and Spain.

As processed by the authors: Amplification with reference gene primers provided the estimates of nucleated cell counts. Sequenced by immunoSEQ multiplex PCR; TCRdb stores in-frame clones only, minus some. V, J and clone size are those of that table, while D and trimming were read from the DNA. The data show around 160,000 clones, with approximately 83% seen just once and 8% held by the top ten. This CDR3 is 13 amino acids long. J gave up 6 bases and V 7 bases, and 5 bases lay outside the gene matches. Patients in Seattle were enrolled during active infection, then followed longitudinally. The sequencing input was peripheral blood. The origin of this receptor is a woman in her sixties with COVID-19, enrolled during active disease. The rearrangement joins TRBV12-3 or TRBV12-4 to TRBJ1-2; 10 bases line up with TRBD1. The CDR3 coding sequence is TGTGCCAGCATGGACAGGGGGAGACATGGCTACACCTTC. Its translation: CASMDRGRHGYTF.